Listed here is a single TCR beta chain. Antigen specificity is unknown. A multiplex PCR was run with 60 Vbeta primers and 13 Jbeta primers. Using immunoSEQ multiplex PCR, the repertoire was profiled, and TCRdb retains in-frame clones only, with some absent. The sample contains roughly 180,000 clones, roughly 85% of which appear only once. The sample originates from a study of cytomegalovirus exposure and HLA in healthy donors. At the level of the study: Most genotyped donors, about four fifths of 350 to 500, had Caucasian-associated genetic ancestry.

Study-wide findings and caveats: In an earlier analysis, productive rearrangement rates for most beta V segments clustered near 87% or 30%. One variant, a missense change in DCLRE1C, was linked in a later analysis to TCR beta V- and J-gene trimming. HLA alleles were associated with around 17,000 TCR beta sequences in a later analysis at 0.05 false discovery rate.

This TCR came from a man aged 25-45 years in good health and CMV-seronegative. Input material: PBMCs.

CDR3 nucleotide sequence: TGCAGCTGGAGTCGTAATGAGCAGTTCTTC. Translating gives CSWSRNEQFF. The rearrangement uses TRBV20-1 and TRBJ2-1; no clear D. Germline CDR1 reads DFQATT; CDR2 reads SNEGSKA (reference sequence). This CDR3 contains 10 residues.